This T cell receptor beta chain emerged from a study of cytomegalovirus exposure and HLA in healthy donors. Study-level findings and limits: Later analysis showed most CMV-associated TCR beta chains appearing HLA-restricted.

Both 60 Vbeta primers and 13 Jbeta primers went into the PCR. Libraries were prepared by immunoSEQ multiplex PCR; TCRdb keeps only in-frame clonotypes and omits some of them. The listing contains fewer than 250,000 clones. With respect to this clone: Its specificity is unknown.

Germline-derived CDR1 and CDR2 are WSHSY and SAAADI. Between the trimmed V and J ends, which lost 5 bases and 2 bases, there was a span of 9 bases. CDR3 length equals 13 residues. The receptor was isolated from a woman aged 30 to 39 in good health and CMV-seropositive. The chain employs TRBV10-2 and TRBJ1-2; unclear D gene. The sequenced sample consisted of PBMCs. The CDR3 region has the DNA TGCGCCAGCAGTCCGACTGAGAACTATGGCTACACCTTC. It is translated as CASSPTENYGYTF.